This T cell receptor (beta chain) is drawn from a study of T cells in Graves' hyperthyroidism and ophthalmopathy. Study-level points and caveats: For ophthalmopathy, model prediction preceded onset by a median around six months. Researchers found most expanded thyroid clonotypes above 0.001 in blood as well.

Absence of ophthalmopathy progression within 18 months defined stable Graves' hyperthyroidism. This clonotype was observed many times. The antigen remains unidentified. From RNA transcripts, TCR beta CDR3 regions were amplified. First-round RT-PCR of the TCR CDR3 relied on the HTBI primer set. In TCRdb, the multiplex PCR reads were re-called with MiXCR into one record per CDR3 protein. Of around 520,000 distinct CDR3 sequences listed, 14% were seen once; the top ten hold less than 20%. The CDR3 sequence is 14 residues long. Deletions cut 3 bases from V and 2 bases from J, with 10 bases between. Germline V CDR1 and CDR2: SGHAT, FQDESV (reference sequence).

This receptor was obtained from a woman between 18 and 29 years old with Graves' hyperthyroidism. J is TRBJ2-5 and V is TRBV11-1, with a possible D match to TRBD2 (5 bases). The sequenced sample was blood. This chain's CDR3 is CASSLAGPQETQYF. The CDR3 DNA is TGTGCCAGCAGCTTGGCGGGCCCACAAGAGACCCAGTACTTC.